These T cell receptor beta chains were read from a single sample in a study of blood T cells in healthy people across ages. TCRdb fed the 5' RACE reads into MiXCR, producing one record per CDR3 protein. The profile shows some 700,000 distinct CDR3 sequences, 43% of them singletons. Sequences were obtained from blood. These receptors all come from a woman between 55 and 75 years old in good health. Both conserved end residues are part of each CDR3. The D gene is left open where the match is weak. Size is omitted from some rows. Given values are once, few, many or a class for expanded clones.

CDR3 DNA	CDR3 protein	V gene	J gene	D gene	clone size
TGTGCCAGCAGCCAAGATCTTGAGAGGGAGCAGTACTTC	CASSQDLEREQYF	TRBV3-1	TRBJ2-5	-	-
TGTGCCAGCAGTGTGGACAGGCTCTCCTCCTATGGCTACACCTTC	CASSVDRLSSYGYTF	TRBV12-3/TRBV12-4	TRBJ1-2	TRBD1	-
TGTGCCACCAGCAATCGACAGGGGGGATTTCAGCCCCGGCATTTT	CATSNRQGGFQPRHF	TRBV15	TRBJ1-5	TRBD1	-
TGTGCCAGCAGTGACCCCGGACCCAATGAGCAGTTCTTC	CASSDPGPNEQFF	TRBV6-6	TRBJ2-1	-	-
TGTGCCAGCAGCTCCCCGGGACTACAAGAGACCCAGTACTTC	CASSSPGLQETQYF	TRBV7-3	TRBJ2-5	TRBD2	few
TGTGCCAGCTCACCATTGGAAAACGACGAGCAGTACTTC	CASSPLENDEQYF	TRBV18	TRBJ2-7	-	-
TGTGCCAGCAGTTACGGCCAAAGGGACCCTAGGTACTTC	CASSYGQRDPRYF	TRBV6-2/TRBV6-3	TRBJ2-7	-	few
TGTGCCAGCAGCCCCTCAGGAGCGGGAACAGATACGCAGTATTTT	CASSPSGAGTDTQYF	TRBV3-1	TRBJ2-3	TRBD2	-
TGTGCCAGCAGTCCCGGGACATCCCAGAGCAATCAGCCCCAGCATTTT	CASSPGTSQSNQPQHF	TRBV28	TRBJ1-5	-	-
TGTGCCTGGAGGTATAGGGGAGGTACAGATACGCAGTATTTT	CAWRYRGGTDTQYF	TRBV30	TRBJ2-3	-	-
TGTGCCAGCTCACCACTTAAAGGTGTAGAGCAGTACTTC	CASSPLKGVEQYF	TRBV18	TRBJ2-5	-	-
TGTGCCAGCAGCCAAGTACCTGGTCAGGGGGAGACCCAGTACTTC	CASSQVPGQGETQYF	TRBV4-2	TRBJ2-5	-	-
TGTGCCAGCAGCCTACAGGGGTTCGCGAACACCGGGGAGCTGTTTTTT	CASSLQGFANTGELFF	TRBV7-6	TRBJ2-2	TRBD1	-
TGTGCCACCAGCAGAGACCTTTACGGCACTGAAGCTTTCTTT	CATSRDLYGTEAFF	TRBV15	TRBJ1-1	-	few
TGTGCCAGCAGCTTAGTAGGGGTGACAGGGGTGAACACTGAAGCTTTCTTT	CASSLVGVTGVNTEAFF	TRBV7-2	TRBJ1-1	TRBD1	-
TGTGCCAGCAGCCTAAGGACAGCAACTAATGAAAAACTGTTTTTT	CASSLRTATNEKLFF	TRBV7-8	TRBJ1-4	-	few
TGTGCCAGCAGCTCCTTGGGGGGCGACGAGCAGTACTTC	CASSSLGGDEQYF	TRBV9	TRBJ2-7	-	once
TGCAGTGCTAGAGATTATGCGGGGTTCAATGAGCGGTTCTTC	CSARDYAGFNERFF	TRBV20-1	TRBJ2-1	-	-
TGCGCCAGCAGCCTACACCTACAGGGCCACGAGCAGTACTTC	CASSLHLQGHEQYF	TRBV7-9	TRBJ2-7	-	-
TGTGCCAGCAGGAGGACTGCCCTGCTAAGCACAGATACGCAGTATTTT	CASRRTALLSTDTQYF	TRBV2	TRBJ2-3	-	few
TGCAGCGTCGTCAGGGACGCGAACACCGGGGAGCTGTTTTTT	CSVVRDANTGELFF	TRBV29-1	TRBJ2-2	-	-
TGTGCCAGTCATATAGGAGGGCCAGATACGCAGTATTTT	CASHIGGPDTQYF	TRBV2	TRBJ2-3	-	-
TGTGCCATCAGTGAGGAGCGGGCGCGCGGCACTGAAGCTTTCTTT	CAISEERARGTEAFF	TRBV10-3	TRBJ1-1	-	few
TGCAGCGTTGAAAGGCAGCTGAACACTGAAGCTTTCTTT	CSVERQLNTEAFF	TRBV29-1	TRBJ1-1	-	many
TGTGCCAGCAGTTACGACGGGAACACCGGGGAGCTGTTTTTT	CASSYDGNTGELFF	TRBV6-2/TRBV6-3	TRBJ2-2	-	-
TGTGCCACCAGTCCACTTAACACAGATACGCAGTATTTT	CATSPLNTDTQYF	TRBV24-1	TRBJ2-3	-	-
TGTGCCAGCAGCTTAGTTTCGACCCAAGAGACCCAGTACTTC	CASSLVSTQETQYF	TRBV7-9	TRBJ2-5	-	few
TGTGCCAGCAGCCAAGACGATGTGATGGGCCGTGGCTACACCTTC	CASSQDDVMGRGYTF	TRBV3-1	TRBJ1-2	-	many
TGCAGCGTGTCCCGGGAGACCCAGTACTTC	CSVSRETQYF	TRBV29-1	TRBJ2-5	-	many
TGCGCCAGCAGCTTCAGCGGGGGTGTCTACACAGATACGCAGTATTTT	CASSFSGGVYTDTQYF	TRBV5-1	TRBJ2-3	TRBD2	few
TGCAGTGGGTCGAGGACGGGATCTAGCACAGATACGCAGTATTTT	CSGSRTGSSTDTQYF	TRBV20-1	TRBJ2-3	-	few
TGTGCCAGCAGTCCGGGACAGGCGTATGAAGCTTTCTTT	CASSPGQAYEAFF	TRBV2	TRBJ1-1	TRBD1	-
TGTGCCAGCTCACCACCAACAGGGACCTACGAGCAGTACTTC	CASSPPTGTYEQYF	TRBV18	TRBJ2-7	-	few
TGTGCCAGCAGCGCCGGGACAGGGCCTTCACCCCTCCACTTT	CASSAGTGPSPLHF	TRBV12-3/TRBV12-4	TRBJ1-6	TRBD1	many
TGTGCCAGCCACCCGACTAGCGGGGGCTACAATGAGCAGTTCTTC	CASHPTSGGYNEQFF	TRBV2	TRBJ2-1	TRBD2	few
TGTGCCAGCAGGACTAGCGGGGTCGTAGATACGCAGTATTTT	CASRTSGVVDTQYF	TRBV28	TRBJ2-3	TRBD2	-
TGTGTCAGCTCACCGGCGGGCGAATGGGAAGAGACCCAGTACTTC	CVSSPAGEWEETQYF	TRBV18	TRBJ2-5	-	-
TGTGCCAGCAGATACAGGGCCTACACAGATACGCAGTATTTT	CASRYRAYTDTQYF	TRBV6-2/TRBV6-3	TRBJ2-3	-	-
TGTGCCACCAGCAGCGTGACAGGGGTTGGCTACACCTTC	CATSSVTGVGYTF	TRBV15	TRBJ1-2	TRBD1	many
TGCGCCAGCAGCCCCCGTGAAGTGGCGGGAGAGCAGTACTTC	CASSPREVAGEQYF	TRBV4-1	TRBJ2-7	-	few
TGTGCCAGCAGCGAAGGGACTAGCGGGTCCCCGAAGCAGTACTTC	CASSEGTSGSPKQYF	TRBV11-1	TRBJ2-5	TRBD2	many
TGTGCCAGTAGTATAACGGGCTATGGCTACACCTTC	CASSITGYGYTF	TRBV19	TRBJ1-2	-	-
TGCAGCGTTGCAGGGTTCGGCCAAGAGACCCAGTACTTC	CSVAGFGQETQYF	TRBV29-1	TRBJ2-5	-	-
TGTGCCACCACGTACGACGACAGGGCCCCCTCTGGGCCCCAGCATTTT	CATTYDDRAPSGPQHF	TRBV10-3	TRBJ1-5	TRBD1	-
TGTGCCAGCAGCCAAGATCGAGTAGGGGGCTACAATGAGCAGTTCTTC	CASSQDRVGGYNEQFF	TRBV4-2	TRBJ2-1	-	few
TGCAGTGCCGACGAAGGCCTCCAAGAGACCCAGTACTTC	CSADEGLQETQYF	TRBV20-1	TRBJ2-5	-	-
TGTGCCAGCAGCTCCCAAAATGAGCAGTTCTTC	CASSSQNEQFF	TRBV7-3	TRBJ2-1	-	many
TGCAGTGCCCTGGACTGGGCGGCACACACAGATACGCAGTATTTT	CSALDWAAHTDTQYF	TRBV20-1	TRBJ2-3	-	few
TGTGCCAGCAAACTGGGGACTAGCGGGTGGAATACGCAGTATTTT	CASKLGTSGWNTQYF	TRBV3-1	TRBJ2-3	TRBD2	-